This entry features one T cell receptor (beta chain) sequence. After removal of 4 bases from V and 0 bases from J, the junction contained 17 bases not matched to a gene. CDR1 is SGHRS and CDR2 is YFSETQ in the germline V gene. The CDR3 length is 19 residues. The sample belongs to a study of blood T cell repertoires in COVID-19. Study background: Some COVID-19 samples were acute and others convalescent; all came from the United States, Italy and Spain. Sample material is recorded as cDNA or gDNA derived from T cells, B-cell-depleted T cells, or PBMCs.

How the authors handled the data: Nucleated cell number was recorded as an estimate derived from reference gene primer amplification. The table came from immunoSEQ multiplex PCR; TCRdb's copy has only in-frame clones and leaves some out. Clone size and the V and J calls come from that table; the DNA yielded D and trimming. The table lists 200,000 to 250,000 clones, about 90% of them singletons, with around 6.5% in the top ten. The chain is built from TRBV5-1 and TRBJ2-3, with TRBD1 matching over 7 bases. Specimen: peripheral blood. This sequence was found in a man aged 55 to 70 with acute or convalescent COVID-19. The CDR3 protein is CASSPWGQTDRLSTDTQYF. For the CDR3, the DNA is TGCGCCAGCAGCCCATGGGGACAGACAGACCGCCTGAGCACAGATACGCAGTATTTT.